The 7 T cell receptor beta chains presented below share a single source sample, sequenced in a study of CD8 T cells in Susac syndrome. RNA, at roughly 0.45 to 1 ug, was reverse transcribed with random hexamers. TCRdb fed the immunoSEQ multiplex PCR reads into MiXCR, producing one record per CDR3 protein. This table holds 90,000 to 150,000 distinct CDR3 sequences, 94% found once. The sample comprised CD4+ T cells from PBMCs. The receptors come from a human donor in good health.

V and J are TRBV6-2 or TRBV6-3 and TRBJ1-1; possible D gene TRBD1, 6 bases. V lost 5 bases and J lost 1, with 11 bases in between. Germline CDR1 is MNHEY and CDR2 is SVGEGT. The CDR3 has 14 residues. The DNA of the CDR3 is TGTGCCAGCAGTACGCTACAGGGGAACACTGAAGCTTTCTTT. Translating it yields CASSTLQGNTEAFF.

J is TRBJ1-1 and V is TRBV7-9, with TRBD1 as a possible D gene (5 bases). Trimming stripped 4 bases from V and 14 bases from J, with 17 bases between. From germline, CDR1 is SEHNR and CDR2 FQNEAQ (reference sequence). This CDR3 has 12 residues. CDR3 protein: CASSSLSGTWFF. CDR3 DNA: TGTGCCAGCAGCTCCCTGTCCGGGACCTGGTTCTTT.

The V call is TRBV25-1, the J call TRBJ2-5; TRBD1 matches at 7 bases. This CDR3 region has 15 residues. CDR1 and CDR2 (germline): MGHDK, SYGVNS. The V and J ends lost 3 bases and 3 bases, in that order; junction bases with no gene match: 7. The CDR3 sequence: CASSDTGTEKETQYF. As DNA, the CDR3 is TGTGCCAGCAGTGACACCGGGACAGAAAAAGAGACCCAGTACTTC.

CDR3 nucleotides: TGTGCCTGGAGTGGCTCGGGGCCCGGGGAGCTGTTTTTT. Residues: CAWSGSGPGELFF. The chain is built from TRBV30 and TRBJ2-2; D may be TRBD1 or TRBD2 (5 bases each). Between the trimmed V and J ends, which lost 1 base and 6 bases, there was a span of 9 bases. The CDR3 totals 13 residues. Germline V gene lookup returns CDR1 GTSNPN and CDR2 SVGIG (reference sequence).

The rearrangement links TRBV5-4 to TRBJ2-3; D unresolved. The germline CDR1 and CDR2 sequences are SGHNT and YYREEE (reference sequence). V dropped 0 bases and J dropped 2 bases, with 13 bases sitting between them. The CDR3 loop spans 16 amino acids. CDR3 sequence: CASSLVQESHTDTQYF. The CDR3 nucleotides read TGTGCCAGCAGCTTGGTACAAGAGAGCCACACAGATACGCAGTATTTT. The whole variable domain, filled in from reference TRBV5-4 and TRBJ2-3, reads ETGVTQSPTHLIKTRGQQVTLRCSSQSGHNTVSWYQQALGQGPQFIFQYYREEENGRGNFPPRFSGLQFPNYSSELNVNALELDDSALYLCASSLVQESHTDTQYFGPGTRLTVL.

The chain is built from TRBV6-5 and TRBJ1-2; D possibly corresponds to TRBD1 (5 bases). The CDR3 totals 13 residues. Trimming removed 5 bases from V and 6 bases from J, with 13 bases in between. In germline, CDR1 is MNHEY, CDR2 SVGAGI. Here the CDR3 reads CASSPQGRDGYTF. CDR3 sequence (DNA): TGTGCCAGCAGTCCTCAGGGCCGGGATGGCTACACCTTC.

This chain links TRBV2 with TRBJ2-5; possibly TRBD1 or TRBD2 for D (5 bases each). CDR1 and CDR2 from the germline V gene are SNHLY and FYNNEI. V was shortened by 0 bases and J by 2 bases, with 16 bases between the two germline ends. The CDR3 has 17 amino acids. The CDR3, as DNA: TGTGCCAGCAGTGAAGCCGAACCTTGGGGGTTACAAGAGACCCAGTACTTC. Residues: CASSEAEPWGLQETQYF.